This T cell receptor (beta chain) was identified in a study of shared clonotypes between healthy human individuals. The naive CD8 population came from CD45RO-negative cells selected for CCR7, without terminally differentiated effector memory CD45RA+ cells. Note on this clone: The sample has other DNA sequences that encode this CDR3 too.

CDR1 and CDR2 from the germline V gene are SQVTM and ANQGSEA. The V and J ends lost 4 bases and 0 bases respectively, with 9 bases between them. The CDR3 contains 13 residues. Assay used: immunoSEQ multiplex PCR; TCRdb lists only in-frame clones, some missing. This table has approximately 600,000 clones, approximately 96% appearing once. V usage is TRBV29-1 and J usage is TRBJ1-1; D remains unclear. The sequence derives from a woman in her thirties in good health. Input material: naive CD8+ T cells sorted from blood. The CDR3, as DNA: TGCAGCGTTGTGCGGGGAATGAACACTGAAGCTTTCTTT. This gives the protein CSVVRGMNTEAFF.